Included here is one TCR beta chain sequence, with context. The antigen remains unidentified. At one boundary the junction diverges from the germline segment, which might be a read error. These data are taken from a study of tumor-infiltrating lymphocytes in glioblastoma multiforme. This CDR3 is 17 amino acids long. The germline CDR1 and CDR2 sequences are SGHRS and YFSETQ. TCRB libraries came from RNA via three nested multiplex PCR rounds. TCRB-specific cDNA synthesis used 0.5 to 0.65 ug of total RNA. Using its own MiXCR run on the multiplex PCR reads, TCRdb lists one record per CDR3 protein. The top ten clones hold 49% of a sample with 13,000 to 15,000 distinct CDR3 sequences, roughly 70% of them seen once. General study findings and limits: Unequal TCR RNA per T cell might skew measured clone sizes. The TCR and somatic mutation analysis included just one glioblastoma patient. Functional subtype sorting of these T cells was not performed.

The chain uses TRBV5-1 and TRBJ2-1, with a tentative D call TRBD2 (5 bases). The sample consisted of brain tumor tissue. The origin of this receptor is a male donor with glioblastoma. The DNA for the CDR3 is TGCGCCAGCAGCTTGGTTTGGGTAGCGAGTATCTACAATGATCAGTTCTTC. Amino acids: CASSLVWVASIYNDQFF. The complete variable domain, with remaining parts taken from reference TRBV5-1 and TRBJ2-1, reads KAGVTQTPRYLIKTRGQQVTLSCSPISGHRSVSWYQQTPGQGLQFLFEYFSETQRNKGNFPGRFSGRQFSNSRSEMNVSTLELGDSALYLCASSLVWVASIYNDQFFGPGTRLTVL.